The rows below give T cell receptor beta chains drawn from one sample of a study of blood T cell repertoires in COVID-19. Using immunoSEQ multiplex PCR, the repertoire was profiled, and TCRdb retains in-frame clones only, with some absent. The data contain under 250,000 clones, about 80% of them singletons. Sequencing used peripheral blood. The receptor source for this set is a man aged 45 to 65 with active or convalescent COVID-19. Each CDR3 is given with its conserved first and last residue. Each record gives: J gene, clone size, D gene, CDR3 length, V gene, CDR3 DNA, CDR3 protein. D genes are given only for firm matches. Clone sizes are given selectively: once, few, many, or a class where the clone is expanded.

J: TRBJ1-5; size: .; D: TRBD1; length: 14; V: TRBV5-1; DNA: TGCGCCAGCAGCGCGGGACAGGGCAATCAGCCCCAGCATTTT; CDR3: CASSAGQGNQPQHF
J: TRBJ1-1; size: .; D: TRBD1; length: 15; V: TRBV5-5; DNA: TGTGCCAGCAGCTGGGGGACAGGCCAGGGGACTGAAGCTTTCTTT; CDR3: CASSWGTGQGTEAFF
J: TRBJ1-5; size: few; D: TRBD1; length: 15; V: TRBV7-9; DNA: TGTGCCAGCAGCTTGGGCAGGGGGGGCAATCAGCCCCAGCATTTT; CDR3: CASSLGRGGNQPQHF
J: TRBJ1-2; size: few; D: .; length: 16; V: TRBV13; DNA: TGTGCCAGCAGCTTAGGGGGTACAGGGAGTATCGGTGGCTACACCTTC; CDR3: CASSLGGTGSIGGYTF
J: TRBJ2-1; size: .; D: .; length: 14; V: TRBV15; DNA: TGTGCCACCAGCAGAGATCGAGAATCCAATGAGCAGTTCTTC; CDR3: CATSRDRESNEQFF
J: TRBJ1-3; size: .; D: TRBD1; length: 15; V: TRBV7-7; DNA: TGTGCCAGCAGCCGGGACAGGATCTCTGGAAACACCATATATTTT; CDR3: CASSRDRISGNTIYF
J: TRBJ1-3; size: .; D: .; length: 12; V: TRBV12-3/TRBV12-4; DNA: TGTGCCACTAAGGGGGTTGGAAACACCATATATTTT; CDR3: CATKGVGNTIYF
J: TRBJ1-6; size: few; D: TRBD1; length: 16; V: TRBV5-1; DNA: TGCGCCAGCAGTTTCGGGACAGGGTCTTATAATTCACCCCTCCACTTT; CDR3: CASSFGTGSYNSPLHF
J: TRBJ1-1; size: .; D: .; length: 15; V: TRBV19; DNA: TGTGCCAGTACCCCGCGGAGACAGCTGAACACTGAAGCTTTCTTT; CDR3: CASTPRRQLNTEAFF
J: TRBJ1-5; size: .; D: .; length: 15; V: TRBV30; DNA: TGTGCCTGGAGTGGACCAGGGGTGTCAAATCAGCCCCAGCATTTT; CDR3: CAWSGPGVSNQPQHF
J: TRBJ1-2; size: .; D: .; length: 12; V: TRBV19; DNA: TGTGCCAGTAGTATAGCGGGTTTCTTCTACACCTTC; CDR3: CASSIAGFFYTF
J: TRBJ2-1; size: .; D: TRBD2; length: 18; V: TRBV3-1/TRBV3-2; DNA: TGTGCCAGCAGCCTGGGACTAGCGGGGAGTAGCTCCTACAATGAGCAGTTCTTC; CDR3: CASSLGLAGSSSYNEQFF
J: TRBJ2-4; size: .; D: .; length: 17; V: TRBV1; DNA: TGCACCAGCAGCCAGATTAGCGGGGGCCCAGCCAAAAACATTCAGTACTTC; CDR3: CTSSQISGGPAKNIQYF
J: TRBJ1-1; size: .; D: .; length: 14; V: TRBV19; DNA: TGTGCCAGTAGTATAGAGCGGCAGAGCCCTGAAGCTTTCTTT; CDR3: CASSIERQSPEAFF
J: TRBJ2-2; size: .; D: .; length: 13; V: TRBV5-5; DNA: TGTGCCAGCAGCATCCGGACAGCCGGGGAGCTGTTTTTT; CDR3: CASSIRTAGELFF
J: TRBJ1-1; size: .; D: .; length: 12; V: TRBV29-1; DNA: TGCAGCGCTGGGGGCGGGAACACTGAAGCTTTCTTT; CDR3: CSAGGGNTEAFF
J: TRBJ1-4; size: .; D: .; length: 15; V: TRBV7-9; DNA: TGTGCCAGCGCCCCGGGAAGGGGCGGGGATGAAAAACTGTTTTTT; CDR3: CASAPGRGGDEKLFF
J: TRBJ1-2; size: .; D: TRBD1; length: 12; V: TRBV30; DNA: TGTGCCTGGGTTCGGGACAGCAGTGGCTACACCTTC; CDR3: CAWVRDSSGYTF
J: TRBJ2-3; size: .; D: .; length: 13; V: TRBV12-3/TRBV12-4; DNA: TGTGCCAGCAGTTTTGGCACCCCATATACGCAGTATTTT; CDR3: CASSFGTPYTQYF
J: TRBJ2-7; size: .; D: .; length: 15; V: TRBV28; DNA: TGTGCCAGCAGTTCGGGGGGCCCCAGCTCCTACGAGCAGTACTTC; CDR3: CASSSGGPSSYEQYF
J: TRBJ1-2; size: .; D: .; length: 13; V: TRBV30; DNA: TGTGCCTGGAGTGTACTCCCCAGGGATGGCTACACCTTC; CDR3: CAWSVLPRDGYTF
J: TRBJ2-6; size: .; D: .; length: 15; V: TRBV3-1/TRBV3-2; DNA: TGTGCCAGCAGGGGGCTTAGCTCTGGGGCCAACGTCCTGACTTTC; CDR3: CASRGLSSGANVLTF
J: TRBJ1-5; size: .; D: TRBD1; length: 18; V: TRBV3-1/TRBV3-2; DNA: TGTGCCAGCAGCCAAGTCCCGCCGGGACAGGGTAGCAATCAGCCCCAGCATTTT; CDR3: CASSQVPPGQGSNQPQHF
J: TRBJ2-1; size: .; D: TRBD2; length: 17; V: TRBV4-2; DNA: TGTGCCAGCAGCCAGACCGTAGCGGGGGGGGCGGTAGATGAGCAGTTCTTC; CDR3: CASSQTVAGGAVDEQFF
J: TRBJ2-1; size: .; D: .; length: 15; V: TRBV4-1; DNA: TGCGCCAGCAGCCAATCCGGGGGGCTCGACAATGAGCAGTTCTTC; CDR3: CASSQSGGLDNEQFF
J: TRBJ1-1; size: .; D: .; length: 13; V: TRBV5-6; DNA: TGTGCCAGCAGCTGGGAGACTGGGACTGAAGCTTTCTTT; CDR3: CASSWETGTEAFF
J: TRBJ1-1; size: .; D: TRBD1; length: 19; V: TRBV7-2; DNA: TGTGCCAGCAGCTTAGGGCTGGAACAGGGGGCGGGAATGAACACTGAAGCTTTCTTT; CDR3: CASSLGLEQGAGMNTEAFF
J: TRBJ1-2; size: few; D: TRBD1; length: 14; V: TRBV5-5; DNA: TGTGCCAGCAGCAAAGGGGGCGCTTCCGTCGGCTACACCTTC; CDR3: CASSKGGASVGYTF
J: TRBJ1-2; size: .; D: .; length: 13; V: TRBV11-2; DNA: TGTGCCAGCAGCTTAGTGGAGGAATATGGCTACACCTTC; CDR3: CASSLVEEYGYTF
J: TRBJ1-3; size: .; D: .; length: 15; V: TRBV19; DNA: TGTGCCAGTAGTATCGTGGGCACCTCTGGAAACACCATATATTTT; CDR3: CASSIVGTSGNTIYF
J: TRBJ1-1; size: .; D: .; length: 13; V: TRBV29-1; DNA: TGCAGCGTTGAATCGGGGGGGCACACTGAAGCTTTCTTT; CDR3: CSVESGGHTEAFF
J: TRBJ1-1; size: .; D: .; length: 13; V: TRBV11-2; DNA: TGTGCCAGCAGCTTGGGCGAGAACACTGAAGCTTTCTTT; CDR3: CASSLGENTEAFF
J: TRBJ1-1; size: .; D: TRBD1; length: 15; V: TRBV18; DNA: TGTGCCAGCTCCCTAAACAGGGGGCGCGGCACTGAAGCTTTCTTT; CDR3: CASSLNRGRGTEAFF
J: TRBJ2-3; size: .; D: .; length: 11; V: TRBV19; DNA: TGTGCCAGTAGTAACGGAGATACGCAGTATTTT; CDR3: CASSNGDTQYF
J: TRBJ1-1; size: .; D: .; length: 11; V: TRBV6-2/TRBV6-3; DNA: TGTGCCAGCAGCCCACGGACTGAAGCTTTCTTT; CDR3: CASSPRTEAFF
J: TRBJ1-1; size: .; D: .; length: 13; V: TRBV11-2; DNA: TGTGCCAGCAGCCCCGGGACTCCTGAGGCAGCTTTCTTT; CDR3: CASSPGTPEAAFF
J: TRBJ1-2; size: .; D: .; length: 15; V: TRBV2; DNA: TGTGCCAGCAGTGAAGAGGGAGGGAATATTAGAGGCTACACCTTC; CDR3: CASSEEGGNIRGYTF
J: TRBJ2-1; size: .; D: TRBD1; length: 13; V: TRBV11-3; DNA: TGTGCCAGCAGCAAACGACAGGGCTTGGGGCAGTTCTTC; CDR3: CASSKRQGLGQFF
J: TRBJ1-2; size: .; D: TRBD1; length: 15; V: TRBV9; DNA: TGTGCCAGCAGCGAACAATTTGACAGGGGTGGTGGCTACACCTTC; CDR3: CASSEQFDRGGGYTF
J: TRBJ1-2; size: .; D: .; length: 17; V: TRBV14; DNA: TGTGCCAGCAGCCAAGATGCGGTGGCAGGGGCAGACTATGGCTACACCTTC; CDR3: CASSQDAVAGADYGYTF
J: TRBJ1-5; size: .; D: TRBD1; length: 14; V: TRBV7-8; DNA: TGTGCCAGCAGCCGGGACAGGGCTGGAGGGCCCCAGCATTTT; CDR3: CASSRDRAGGPQHF
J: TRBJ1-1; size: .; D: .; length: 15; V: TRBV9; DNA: TGTGCCAGCAGCTTCCGTCCGGGGGACGGGCGGGAAGCTTTCTTT; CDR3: CASSFRPGDGREAFF
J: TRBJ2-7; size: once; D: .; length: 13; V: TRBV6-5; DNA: TGTGCCACCAGGGACGGAGGGACCTACGAGCAGTACTTC; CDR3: CATRDGGTYEQYF